The 9 T cell receptor beta chains listed next were all sequenced from one sample in a study of cytomegalovirus exposure and HLA in healthy donors (dated by TCRdb to about 2017). Receptors were amplified or captured by the immunoSEQ multiplex PCR assay. The multiplex PCR relied on a mix of 60 forward primers for TCR Vbeta segments and 13 reverse primers for TCR Jbeta segments. Sourced from immuneACCESS, this table was stored by TCRdb with only in-frame sequences that have V and J called. A share of the clones is absent; for the studies checked, an unresolved V gene accounts for under half, and the remainder has no known explanation. The sample records roughly 62,000 clones, about 72% of which are singletons. The ten largest clones represent 2.5% to 4% of the sample. Specimen: PBMCs. These receptors originate from a middle-aged woman in good health and CMV-seropositive.

The V call is TRBV5-1, the J call TRBJ2-6; TRBD1 is a possible D gene (6 bases). Trimming took off 2 bases at V and 4 bases at J, with 13 bases between the two ends. Germline V gene lookup returns CDR1 SGHRS and CDR2 YFSETQ. CDR3 length: 16 amino acids. The CDR3 region is CASSLTRGSGANVLTF. CDR3 sequence (DNA): TGCGCCAGCAGCTTAACCAGGGGTTCCGGGGCCAACGTCCTGACTTTC.

The CDR3 reads CASSDRAGVVEQYF. CDR3 bases: TGTGCCAGCAGTGATCGAGCGGGGGTCGTCGAGCAGTACTTC. J is TRBJ2-7 and V is TRBV6-1; 8 positions agree with TRBD2. The junction had 7 bases not matched to a gene; V was cut back by 3 bases and J by 6 bases. Per germline, CDR1 MNHNS and CDR2 SASEGT. The CDR3 runs to 14 residues.

V and J are TRBV6-1 and TRBJ1-2, with D hard to call. This CDR3 has 13 amino acids. Germline loops: CDR1 MNHNS, CDR2 SASEGT. Trimming stripped 0 bases from V and 2 bases from J, with 4 bases between. The chain's CDR3 is CASSEAENYGYTF. The CDR3 bases are TGTGCCAGCAGTGAAGCAGAGAACTATGGCTACACCTTC.

V usage is TRBV30 and J usage is TRBJ2-5, with TRBD1 matching 10 bases. J gave up 5 bases and V 7 bases, and 10 bases lay outside the gene matches. The CDR3 consists of 14 residues. Per the germline V gene, CDR1 is GTSNPN and CDR2 is SVGIG (reference sequence). CDR3 bases: TGTGCCTACCAGAAGGGACAGGGGTGGGAGACCCAGTACTTC. Its protein is CAYQKGQGWETQYF.

This clone appeared a single time. CDR3 nucleotide sequence: TGCAGCGTTGAACTGACACCGAACACTGAAGCTTTCTTT. Translation: CSVELTPNTEAFF. The rearrangement uses TRBV29-1 and TRBJ1-1; D is undetermined. Trimming shortened V by 2 bases and J by 1 base, and 8 bases separated the two germline ends. The germline V gene has CDR1 SQVTM and CDR2 ANQGSEA. The CDR3 is made up of 13 amino acids.

Points on this clone: This CDR3 is also generated by other DNA sequences in the sample. This chain uses TRBV19 with TRBJ1-5, with 8 bases that match TRBD1. V lost 6 bases to trimming and J lost 6 bases; unmatched junction nucleotides: 13. Germline values: CDR1 LNHDA, CDR2 SQIVND (reference sequence). This CDR3 region has 16 residues. CDR3: CASSRQGTVGTQPQHF. DNA of the CDR3: TGTGCCAGTAGCCGACAGGGGACGGTTGGTACTCAGCCCCAGCATTTT.

The chain is built from TRBV19 and TRBJ2-5; 7 bases are a match to TRBD1. V lost 3 bases to trimming and J lost 2 bases; unmatched junction nucleotides: 9. This CDR3 is built from 16 residues. The germline gives CDR1 LNHDA, CDR2 SQIVND (reference sequence). CDR3 region: CASSINNRGGQETQYF. Written as DNA, the CDR3 is TGTGCCAGTAGTATCAATAACAGGGGTGGTCAAGAGACCCAGTACTTC.

The sample holds one count of this clone. V gene TRBV6-5 combines with J gene TRBJ2-7; D remains ambiguous. The CDR3 contains 13 residues. Germline-derived CDR1 and CDR2 are MNHEY and SVGAGI. V was cut by 3 bases and J by 2 bases, with 8 bases left in between. CDR3 nucleotides: TGTGCCAGCAGTTATGGCAGTCCCTACGAGCAGTACTTC. Its protein product is CASSYGSPYEQYF.

The chain couples TRBV5-6 to TRBJ1-1; no clear D. V was cut by 7 bases and J by 3 bases, with 19 bases left in between. The CDR3 runs to 15 residues. The germline gives CDR1 SGHDT, CDR2 YYEEEE. CDR3 amino acids: CASAFGAQLDTEAFF. The CDR3 coding sequence is TGTGCCAGCGCCTTCGGTGCCCAGCTAGACACTGAAGCTTTCTTT.